The sequence of this TCR beta chain was determined in a study of blood T cell repertoires in COVID-19. Across the study: From the United States, Italy and Spain came samples of acute and convalescent COVID-19. From T cells, B-cell-depleted T cells, or PBMCs came the material, which was cDNA or gDNA.

Per the original methods: Estimates of nucleated cell counts were drawn from the amplification of reference gene primers. Here immunoSEQ multiplex PCR was the method, and the copy in TCRdb shows in-frame clones only, minus some. D and trimming come from the DNA, and the V and J calls and clone size come from that table. This table has about 68,000 clones, roughly 85% appearing once. The CDR3 has 18 residues. The V segment lost 3 bases and the J segment 4 bases; nucleotides outside the gene matches: 10. Patients in Seattle were enrolled during active infection, then followed longitudinally. Sequenced: peripheral blood. This TCR came from a woman aged 45-60 years with COVID-19, enrolled during active disease. The chain links TRBV23-1 to TRBJ2-2; 11 nucleotides agree with TRBD2. TRBV23-1 falls under the ORF class, with uncertain function. CDR3 nucleotide sequence: TGCGCCAGCAGTCAGGCCATCCTAGCGGGAGGATCCACCGGGGAGCTGTTTTTT. The encoded protein is CASSQAILAGGSTGELFF.